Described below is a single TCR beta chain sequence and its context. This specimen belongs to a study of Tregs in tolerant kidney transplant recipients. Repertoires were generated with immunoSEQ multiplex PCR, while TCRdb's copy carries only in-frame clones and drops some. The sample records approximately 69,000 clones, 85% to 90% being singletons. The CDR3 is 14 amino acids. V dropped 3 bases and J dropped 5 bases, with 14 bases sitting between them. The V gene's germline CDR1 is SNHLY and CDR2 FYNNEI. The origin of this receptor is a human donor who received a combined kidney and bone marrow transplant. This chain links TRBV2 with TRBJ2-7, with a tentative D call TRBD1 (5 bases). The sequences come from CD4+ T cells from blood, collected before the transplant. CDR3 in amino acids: CASSDWTTTHEQYF. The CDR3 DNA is TGTGCCAGCAGTGACTGGACAACGACCCACGAGCAGTACTTC.